What follows are 25 T cell receptor beta chains derived from one specimen sequenced in a study of breast tumors, draining lymph nodes, adjacent tissues (dated by TCRdb to 2016 to 2017). The library was generated by multiplex PCR. The sequencer was an Illumina HiSeq 2000. The public reads were quality trimmed at Q25 with fastp and then assembled into clones with MiXCR by TCRdb, keeping productive beta chains. Each CDR3 protein gets just one entry, which takes the most common genes and DNA from the rows behind it. The sample includes roughly 220,000 distinct CDR3 sequences, with 34% observed a single time. In total, the top ten clones hold roughly 3.5% of the sample. Lymph node samples were obtained from the axillary draining lymph nodes of breast cancer patients. What was sequenced was axillary lymph node tissue. All receptors derive from a female donor with breast cancer. Some clones in this sample may be carry-over from other donors' samples.

Notes on this clonotype: Given a much more abundant clone one base away, this may be a read error. This chain links TRBV12-3 or TRBV12-4 with TRBJ2-2; TRBD1 or TRBD2 may be the D gene (6 bases each). V gave up 6 bases and J gave up 11 bases, with 34 bases separating them. The CDR3 has 19 amino acids. CDR3 in DNA: TGTGCCAGCAGCAAGAGGGGGGAGCGGGCGGGGCCTGGGTTGAGAGAGCTGTTTTTT. This gives the protein CASSKRGERAGPGLRELFF.

Remarks on this clonotype: A junction boundary mismatches the germline segment, possibly from a read error. The chain employs TRBV5-1 and TRBJ2-7; TRBD2 agrees at 7 bases. The CDR3 totals 15 residues. Germline V lookup: CDR1 SGHRS, CDR2 YFSETQ. The CDR3 DNA is TGTGCCAGCAGCCCTGGGAGGGGTAGCTCCTACGAGCAGTACTTC. Translating gives CASSPGRGSSYEQYF.

The sample holds a few counts of this clonotype. The J gene is TRBJ2-4, the V gene TRBV12-5; 7 positions agree with TRBD1. V lost 7 bases to trimming and J lost 5 bases; unmatched junction nucleotides: 2. Germline CDR1 and CDR2: LGHNT and FRNRAP. This CDR3 contains 12 residues. The CDR3 region has the DNA TGTGCTAGTGCTCAGGGGGAAAACATTCAGTACTTC. Encoded protein: CASAQGENIQYF. The full variable domain, its missing parts supplied by reference TRBV12-5 and TRBJ2-4, is DARVTQTPRHKVTEMGQEVTMRCQPILGHNTVFWYRQTMMQGLELLAYFRNRAPLDDSGMPKDRFSAEMPDATLATLKIQPSEPRDSAVYFCASAQGENIQYFGAGTRLSVL.

This clonotype occurred many times. The V and J genes are TRBV7-2 and TRBJ1-6; D unclear. There are 13 residues in the CDR3. The ends were cut back, 0 bases at V and 7 bases at J, with 4 bases in the middle. Germline CDR1 and CDR2: SGHTA and FQGNSA. The CDR3 DNA follows: TGTGCCAGCAGCTTAGCGCAGAATTCACCCCTCCACTTT. Protein sequence: CASSLAQNSPLHF.

The rearrangement uses TRBV6-1 and TRBJ1-5, with 8 bases identical to TRBD1. The CDR3 spans 14 residues. Germline trimming cut 6 bases from V and 2 bases from J; bases unmatched to any gene: 3. Germline V gene lookup returns CDR1 MNHNS and CDR2 SASEGT. The CDR3 loop is CASRKTGGNQPQHF. CDR3 DNA: TGTGCCAGCAGGAAGACAGGGGGCAATCAGCCCCAGCATTTT.

The chain combines TRBV19 with TRBJ2-1, with TRBD1 identical over 10 bases. The CDR3 loop spans 15 amino acids. Unmatched junction bases numbered 8, after V lost 7 bases and J lost 5 bases. Germline CDR1 is LNHDA and CDR2 is SQIVND (reference sequence). The CDR3 DNA is TGTGCCAGTATCCTAGACAGGGGGCACGACAATGAGCAGTTCTTC. It specifies CASILDRGHDNEQFF.

Concerning this clonotype: Possible read error: a much larger clone is one base away. The J gene is TRBJ2-3, the V gene TRBV6-4, with no clear D. CDR1 and CDR2 from the germline V gene are MRHNA and SNTAGT. The CDR3 spans 15 residues. Trimming left V 5 bases short and J 4 bases short, with 16 bases between. The CDR3 region is CASSPQSTSADTQYF. The CDR3 nucleotides read TGTGCCAGCAGTCCCCAGAGCACTTCGGCAGATACGCAGTATTTT.

This clonotype has a count of ten or more. This rearrangement joins TRBV27 to TRBJ1-6, with no clear D. The CDR3 runs to 12 residues. Looked up from germline, CDR1 is MNHEY and CDR2 is SMNVEV (reference sequence). The V gene lost 6 bases and the J gene lost 12 bases, with 12 bases spanning the gap. The CDR3 region is CASSLGALPLHF. The CDR3 DNA follows: TGTGCCAGCAGCCTCGGAGCTCTACCCCTCCACTTT.

This clonotype was picked up many times. The genes are TRBV20-1 and TRBJ1-3, with a tentative D call TRBD1 (5 bases). This CDR3 is 13 amino acids long. Between the trimmed V and J ends, which lost 5 bases and 0 bases, there was a span of 8 bases. Germline loops: CDR1 DFQATT, CDR2 SNEGSKA (reference sequence). CDR3: CSAAGLSGNTIYF. Written as DNA, the CDR3 is TGCAGTGCTGCGGGACTCTCTGGAAACACCATATATTTT.

On this clonotype: A read error may account for a junction end that differs from germline. The gene calls are TRBV6-4 and TRBJ2-1, with a tentative D call TRBD2 (5 bases). Germline CDR1 MRHNA, CDR2 SNTAGT. This CDR3 is 17 amino acids long. In nucleotides, the CDR3 is TGTGCCAGCAGTCACTCCCCTCTAGCCACCATCTACAATGAGCAGTTCTTC. Amino acids: CASSHSPLATIYNEQFF.

This clonotype was recorded many times. The CDR3 is CASSTYRKANYGYTF. The CDR3 nucleotides read TGTGCCAGTAGTACCTACAGAAAAGCTAACTATGGCTACACCTTC. The chain is built from TRBV19 and TRBJ1-2; no clear D gene. V was pared by 4 bases and J by 0 bases, with 12 bases between. CDR3 length: 15 residues. Germline values: CDR1 LNHDA, CDR2 SQIVND (reference sequence). Drawing the rest from reference TRBV19 and TRBJ1-2, the complete variable domain is DGGITQSPKYLFRKEGQNVTLSCEQNLNHDAMYWYRQDPGQGLRLIYYSQIVNDFQKGDIAEGYSVSREKKESFPLTVTSAQKNPTAFYLCASSTYRKANYGYTFGSGTRLTVV.

The J gene is TRBJ2-1, the V gene TRBV5-4, with D perhaps being TRBD1 or TRBD2 (5 bases each). Trimming stripped 4 bases from V and 6 bases from J, with 17 bases between. CDR1 is SGHNT, CDR2 YYREEE, per germline (reference sequence). The CDR3 has 15 amino acids. The CDR3: CASSAPGPATNEQFF. The DNA of the CDR3 is TGTGCCAGCAGCGCACCGGGACCAGCGACCAATGAGCAGTTCTTC.

V and J are TRBV5-1 and TRBJ2-5, with D possibly TRBD2 on 5 matching bases. CDR1 is SGHRS, CDR2 YFSETQ, per germline. The CDR3 runs 11 residues. Deletions cut 2 bases from V and 11 bases from J, with 10 bases between. The chain's CDR3 is CASSFSGDQYF. CDR3 DNA: TGCGCCAGCAGCTTTTCCGGGGATCAGTACTTC.

The V gene is TRBV6-1, the J gene TRBJ1-5, with a possible D match to TRBD1 (5 bases). Trimming took off 4 bases at V and 6 bases at J, with 13 bases between the two ends. The CDR3 covers 14 residues. Germline CDR1 and CDR2: MNHNS and SASEGT. CDR3 nucleotide sequence: TGTGCCAGCAGTGGGTCAGGGTCAGTTCAGCCCCAGCATTTT. Its translation is CASSGSGSVQPQHF.

The gene calls are TRBV5-1 and TRBJ2-3; D call uncertain. Trimming shortened V by 2 bases and J by 4 bases, and 8 bases separated the two germline ends. Germline CDR1 reads SGHRS; CDR2 reads YFSETQ. The CDR3 contains 13 residues. CDR3 sequence reads: CASSLHKADTQYF. The DNA for the CDR3 is TGCGCCAGCAGCTTACACAAGGCAGATACGCAGTATTTT.

The J gene is TRBJ1-1, the V gene TRBV5-5, with D possibly TRBD1 on 5 matching bases. The CDR3 consists of 14 residues. V shed 4 bases and J shed 4 bases, with 14 bases lying between them. Germline V CDR1 and CDR2: SGHKS, YYEKEE (reference sequence). The CDR3 region is CASSLPGPLTEAFF. Written as DNA, the CDR3 is TGTGCCAGCAGCCTCCCGGGACCGCTCACTGAAGCTTTCTTT.

The chain combines TRBV20-1 with TRBJ2-1, with a possible D match to TRBD1 (5 bases). The germline gives CDR1 DFQATT, CDR2 SNEGSKA (reference sequence). CDR3 length equals 14 residues. Trimming pared 0 bases from V and 7 bases from J, leaving 13 bases between. The chain's CDR3 is CSARDPRAANEQFF. In nucleotides, the CDR3 is TGCAGTGCTAGAGATCCCAGGGCTGCTAATGAGCAGTTCTTC.

This clonotype was recorded at least ten times. This chain connects TRBV25-1 to TRBJ1-5, with 8 positions matching TRBD1. CDR1 is MGHDK and CDR2 is SYGVNS in the germline V gene. This CDR3 spans 14 amino acids. V lost 8 bases, J lost 3 bases, and 6 bases stayed unmatched. This CDR3 is CASARTGYNQPQHF. CDR3 in DNA: TGTGCCAGCGCCCGGACAGGGTACAATCAGCCCCAGCATTTT.

Points on this clonotype: Since a much larger clone is just one base distant, this may be a read error. The chain recombines TRBV7-2 with TRBJ1-2; 9 bases fit TRBD1. The CDR3 is made up of 15 amino acids. Germline CDR1 is SGHTA and CDR2 is FQGNSA. The CDR3 loop reads CASSQVTGGKIGYPF. The CDR3 DNA follows: TGCGCCAGCAGCCAAGTAACAGGGGGCAAGATTGGCTACCCCTTC.

The table lists this clonotype with a few counts. This chain links TRBV6-5 with TRBJ2-3, with a possible D match to TRBD2 (5 bases). Trimming pared 5 bases from V and 5 bases from J, leaving 17 bases between. CDR3 length equals 15 residues. CDR1 MNHEY and CDR2 SVGAGI come from the germline V gene. The CDR3 DNA is TGTGCCAGCAGTCCCCCCCGAATGGGGAGAGATACGCAGTATTTT. This gives the protein CASSPPRMGRDTQYF.

The CDR3 is CASSYPTSGYNNEQFF. The CDR3 DNA reads TGTGCCAGCAGTTACCCGACTAGCGGGTACAACAATGAGCAGTTCTTC. V gene TRBV6-6 combines with J gene TRBJ2-1, with TRBD2 identical over 10 bases. J lost 5 bases, V lost 2 bases, and 6 bases had no gene match. Germline V gene data show CDR1 as MNHNY and CDR2 as SVGAGI (reference sequence). CDR3 length equals 16 residues.

In this sample, this clonotype turned up many times. In DNA form, the CDR3 reads TGTGCCAGCAGCTTAGAACGCGGGGTTGGGGATCAGCCCCAGCATTTT. It encodes CASSLERGVGDQPQHF. The chain links TRBV7-8 to TRBJ1-5, with D uncertain. Germline V gene sequence: CDR1 SGHVS, CDR2 FQNEAQ. The V and J ends lost 1 base and 5 bases respectively, with 15 bases between them. The CDR3 runs to 16 residues.

This clonotype appeared many times. The rearrangement uses TRBV20-1 and TRBJ2-1; D unresolved. The CDR3 is made up of 13 amino acids. V lost 5 bases and J 5 bases, leaving 13 bases between the germline ends. The germline CDR1 and CDR2 sequences are DFQATT and SNEGSKA (reference sequence). The CDR3 protein is CSASGDVDNEQFF. Here the CDR3 DNA reads TGCAGTGCTTCCGGCGACGTAGACAATGAGCAGTTCTTC.

At least ten counts were recorded for this clonotype. This rearrangement joins TRBV4-2 to TRBJ2-7; the D gene is possibly TRBD2 (5 bases). This CDR3 contains 13 residues. Germline V CDR1 and CDR2: LGHNA, YNFKEQ. Between the trimmed V and J ends, which lost 6 bases and 1 base, there was a span of 10 bases. The CDR3 sequence is CASSLARSYEQYF. The CDR3 DNA is TGTGCCAGCAGTTTAGCGCGATCCTACGAGCAGTACTTC.

V gene TRBV19 combines with J gene TRBJ1-6; D unresolved. Trimming stripped 6 bases from V and 6 bases from J, with 21 bases between. Per germline, CDR1 LNHDA and CDR2 SQIVND (reference sequence). CDR3 size: 17 residues. DNA for the CDR3: TGTGCCAGTAGCCCCACCTCGGGAAAACTGTTTAATTCACCCCTCCACTTT. It is translated as CASSPTSGKLFNSPLHF. Using reference TRBV19 and TRBJ1-6 for the parts outside the CDR3, the full variable domain is DGGITQSPKYLFRKEGQNVTLSCEQNLNHDAMYWYRQDPGQGLRLIYYSQIVNDFQKGDIAEGYSVSREKKESFPLTVTSAQKNPTAFYLCASSPTSGKLFNSPLHFGNGTRLTVT.